These T cell receptor beta chains were read from a single sample in a study of response to subunit inactivated influenza vaccine. TCRdb analysed the RT-PCR reads with MiXCR anew, one entry per CDR3 protein. Of approximately 290,000 distinct CDR3 sequences listed, approximately 20% were seen once; the top ten hold 9% to 12%. The sequences come from PBMCs from blood, collected less than 22 months after vaccination. All receptors derive from a man in his fifties or sixties who received an inactivated influenza vaccine. CDR3s include the opening cysteine and the closing phenylalanine or tryptophan. D genes are given only for firm matches. Some rows have no size entry. The others give once, few or many, or a class for an expanded clone.

d_call	clone_size	cdr3_length	v_call	j_call	cdr3_nt	cdr3_aa
.	few	16	TRBV19	TRBJ1-3	TGTGCCAGTAGGCGAAGTATGGGGGTCGCCGGAAACACCATATATTTT	CASRRSMGVAGNTIYF
TRBD2	.	14	TRBV6-2/TRBV6-3	TRBJ2-3	TGTGCCACGACCGGACTAGCGGCCACAGATACGCAGTATTTT	CATTGLAATDTQYF
.	.	15	TRBV25-1	TRBJ2-5	TGTGCCAGCAGCGGGGGACTGGTAATCGTAGAGACCCAGTACTTC	CASSGGLVIVETQYF
TRBD1	.	13	TRBV5-1	TRBJ1-1	TGCGCCAGCAGCCCCGGGACAGCCTATGAAGCTTTCTTT	CASSPGTAYEAFF
TRBD1	few	15	TRBV7-6	TRBJ1-3	TGTGCCAGCAGCCCCGGGCGCGGACAGGGGAACACCATATATTTT	CASSPGRGQGNTIYF
TRBD1	few	14	TRBV6-5	TRBJ2-7	TGTGCCAGCAGTTACGACAGGGTTTCCTACGAGCAGTACTTC	CASSYDRVSYEQYF
.	few	13	TRBV28	TRBJ1-2	TGTGCCAGCAGTCTGCCTGTGTCGAGTGGCTACACCTTC	CASSLPVSSGYTF
TRBD1	few	15	TRBV6-2/TRBV6-3	TRBJ1-1	TGTGCCAGCAGGCCATTACAGGGGGCCGCCACTGAAGCTTTCTTT	CASRPLQGAATEAFF
TRBD2	.	15	TRBV7-6	TRBJ2-1	TGTGCCAGCAGCTTAGTTAGCGGGAGTTTGGGTGAGCAGTTCTTC	CASSLVSGSLGEQFF
TRBD1	.	16	TRBV20-1	TRBJ1-2	TGCAGTGCTAGAGGTGTATTTAGTCAGGGGGCACGGGGCTACACCTTC	CSARGVFSQGARGYTF
.	few	11	TRBV12-3/TRBV12-4	TRBJ2-7	TGTCCAGGGCCGACCTCCTACGAGCAGTACTTC	CPGPTSYEQYF
TRBD2	many	18	TRBV4-3	TRBJ2-1	TGCGCCAGCAGCCAAGAAGTGGTAGGGACTAGCGGGAACGGTGAGCAGTTCTTC	CASSQEVVGTSGNGEQFF
TRBD1	few	16	TRBV7-8	TRBJ2-1	TGTGCCAGCAGCTCACCCGGGACAGGGGGTTTGGCTGAGCAGTTCTTC	CASSSPGTGGLAEQFF
TRBD2	.	16	TRBV20-1	TRBJ2-3	TGCAGTGCTAGAGTTAGCGGGAGGGCCATAACAGATACGCAGTATTTT	CSARVSGRAITDTQYF
.	once	14	TRBV5-1	TRBJ2-1	TGCGCCAGCAGCTTGGCCGGCAGGGAGGATGAGCAGTTCTTC	CASSLAGREDEQFF
.	.	13	TRBV6-1	TRBJ1-4	TGTGCCAGCAGTGAACAGGGGTATGAAAAACTGTTTTTT	CASSEQGYEKLFF
TRBD1	few	16	TRBV7-9	TRBJ1-1	TGTGCCAGCAGCCCCACCTTGGAGGGGGCGAGTACTGAAGCTTTCTTT	CASSPTLEGASTEAFF
.	many	12	TRBV12-3/TRBV12-4	TRBJ1-1	TGTGCCAGCAGTACGGCCCAAACCGAAGCTTTCTTT	CASSTAQTEAFF
.	few	15	TRBV2	TRBJ1-2	TGTGCCAGCAGCTTGGAGACGGTGTCGTACAGTGGCTACACCTTC	CASSLETVSYSGYTF
.	.	14	TRBV7-2	TRBJ2-1	TGTGCCAGCAGCTTATCCGGGTGGGAGAATGAGCAGTTCTTC	CASSLSGWENEQFF
TRBD2	many	15	TRBV28	TRBJ2-7	TGTGCCAGCAGTTCTTATAGCGGGAGACCCGACGAGCAGTACTTC	CASSSYSGRPDEQYF
.	few	14	TRBV7-2	TRBJ2-3	TGTGCCAGCAGCACCCCCAGGGTTACAGATACGCAGTATTTT	CASSTPRVTDTQYF
TRBD1	.	15	TRBV7-9	TRBJ1-4	TGTGCCAGCAGCCCCCGTGACAGGGGTAGTGAAAAACTGTTATTT	CASSPRDRGSEKLLF
.	few	16	TRBV6-2/TRBV6-3	TRBJ1-1	TGTGCCAGCAGTTATGAATTACCGCGGAAGAACACTGAAGCTTTCTTT	CASSYELPRKNTEAFF
.	few	15	TRBV5-5	TRBJ1-1	TGTGCCAGCAGCTTGGATCGGCTGCCGAACACTGAAGCTTTCTTT	CASSLDRLPNTEAFF